The rows below give T cell receptor beta chains drawn from one sample of a study of CD8 T cells in ankylosing spondylitis. TCRdb independently ran MiXCR on the 5' RACE reads; one entry per CDR3 protein. The sample includes hundreds of thousands of distinct CDR3 sequences, roughly 10% of them seen just once. The sequencing input was blood, either unsorted or a sorted T cell fraction (not recorded which). Receptor source: a male donor with ankylosing spondylitis. Each CDR3 is given with its conserved first and last residue. D genes are given only for firm matches. Part of the rows lack a size; the others show once, few, many or a class for expanded clones.

D gene: .
J gene: TRBJ2-5
V gene: TRBV5-1
clone size: many
CDR3 protein: CASSLVSGLQETQYF
CDR3 DNA: TGCGCCAGCAGCTTGGTATCTGGGCTCCAAGAGACCCAGTACTTC

D gene: .
J gene: TRBJ1-5
V gene: TRBV21-1
clone size: many
CDR3 protein: CARVRGWRGQPQHF
CDR3 DNA: TGTGCCCGCGTGCGGGGTTGGAGGGGTCAGCCCCAGCATTTT

D gene: .
J gene: TRBJ2-1
V gene: TRBV5-1
clone size: few
CDR3 protein: CASSPEMSGYNEQFF
CDR3 DNA: TGCGCCAGCAGCCCGGAAATGAGCGGCTACAATGAGCAGTTCTTC

D gene: .
J gene: TRBJ1-1
V gene: TRBV20-1
clone size: .
CDR3 protein: CSPIGVLGGQVF
CDR3 DNA: TGCAGCCCCATAGGGGTTTTGGGGGGGCAAGTCTTT

D gene: .
J gene: TRBJ2-3
V gene: TRBV5-1
clone size: .
CDR3 protein: CASSAPTDTQYF
CDR3 DNA: TGCGCCAGCAGCGCCCCTACAGATACGCAGTATTTT

D gene: .
J gene: TRBJ2-3
V gene: TRBV5-1
clone size: few
CDR3 protein: CASSPDGNQPDTQYF
CDR3 DNA: TGCGCCAGCAGCCCAGACGGGAATCAGCCAGATACGCAGTATTTT

D gene: .
J gene: TRBJ1-4
V gene: TRBV28
clone size: .
CDR3 protein: CASSSPDEKLFF
CDR3 DNA: TGTGCCAGCAGTTCTCCAGATGAAAAACTGTTTTTT

D gene: .
J gene: TRBJ2-2
V gene: TRBV7-7
clone size: .
CDR3 protein: CASSSRAGRAGELFF
CDR3 DNA: TGTGCTAGCAGCTCGAGGGCGGGAAGGGCCGGGGAGCTGTTTTTT

D gene: .
J gene: TRBJ2-2
V gene: TRBV5-5
clone size: many
CDR3 protein: CASRYTGELFF
CDR3 DNA: TGTGCCAGCAGATACACCGGGGAGCTGTTTTTT

D gene: TRBD1
J gene: TRBJ2-5
V gene: TRBV10-3
clone size: .
CDR3 protein: CAISQQGAETQYF
CDR3 DNA: TGTGCCATCAGCCAACAGGGGGCAGAGACCCAGTACTTC

D gene: TRBD1
J gene: TRBJ2-1
V gene: TRBV19
clone size: once
CDR3 protein: CASSTGQPVNEQFF
CDR3 DNA: TGTGCCAGTAGTACGGGACAGCCAGTTAATGAGCAGTTCTTC

D gene: .
J gene: TRBJ2-7
V gene: TRBV10-3
clone size: many
CDR3 protein: CAISDRNEQYF
CDR3 DNA: TGTGCCATCAGTGATAGGAACGAGCAGTACTTC

D gene: TRBD1
J gene: TRBJ2-5
V gene: TRBV18
clone size: .
CDR3 protein: CASSPRGTGEETQYF
CDR3 DNA: TGTGCCAGCTCACCACGGGGGACAGGGGAAGAGACCCAGTACTTC

D gene: TRBD2
J gene: TRBJ2-5
V gene: TRBV11-2
clone size: .
CDR3 protein: CASSAPRLADRYQETQYF
CDR3 DNA: TGTGCCAGCAGCGCCCCAAGACTAGCGGACAGGTACCAAGAGACCCAGTACTTC

D gene: TRBD2
J gene: TRBJ2-1
V gene: TRBV24-1
clone size: .
CDR3 protein: CATSSSGGQNSYNEQFF
CDR3 DNA: TGTGCCACCAGTTCTAGCGGGGGGCAAAACTCCTACAATGAGCAGTTCTTC

D gene: .
J gene: TRBJ2-7
V gene: TRBV7-2
clone size: .
CDR3 protein: CASSLRGGYDSYEQYF
CDR3 DNA: TGTGCCAGCAGCTTAAGGGGCGGATACGACTCCTACGAGCAGTACTTC

D gene: .
J gene: TRBJ1-4
V gene: TRBV29-1
clone size: .
CDR3 protein: CSVEDRSGPKGKLFF
CDR3 DNA: TGCAGCGTTGAAGATCGCTCAGGGCCTAAGGGAAAACTGTTTTTT

D gene: .
J gene: TRBJ2-3
V gene: TRBV6-1
clone size: once
CDR3 protein: CASRELVFSTDTQYF
CDR3 DNA: TGTGCCAGCAGGGAACTAGTGTTTAGCACAGATACGCAGTATTTT

D gene: .
J gene: TRBJ2-1
V gene: TRBV6-6
clone size: few
CDR3 protein: CASSPGGVNEQFF
CDR3 DNA: TGTGCCAGCAGTCCCGGGGGAGTCAATGAGCAGTTCTTC

D gene: .
J gene: TRBJ2-7
V gene: TRBV5-6
clone size: .
CDR3 protein: CASETEPGRGEQYF
CDR3 DNA: TGTGCCAGCGAAACGGAACCGGGACGAGGGGAGCAGTACTTC

D gene: .
J gene: TRBJ1-2
V gene: TRBV6-5
clone size: few
CDR3 protein: CASSYSTAKPGWRYTF
CDR3 DNA: TGTGCCAGCAGTTACTCGACCGCCAAACCGGGCTGGCGCTACACCTTC

D gene: TRBD1
J gene: TRBJ2-7
V gene: TRBV20-1
clone size: many
CDR3 protein: CSALGQGVAQYF
CDR3 DNA: TGCAGTGCTCTGGGACAGGGCGTAGCGCAGTACTTC

D gene: .
J gene: TRBJ2-7
V gene: TRBV20-1
clone size: few
CDR3 protein: CSARSGRSFYEQYF
CDR3 DNA: TGCAGTGCTAGATCGGGACGGTCCTTTTACGAGCAGTACTTC

D gene: .
J gene: TRBJ1-2
V gene: TRBV25-1
clone size: .
CDR3 protein: CASSANGYTF
CDR3 DNA: TGTGCCAGCAGTGCGAATGGCTACACCTTC

D gene: .
J gene: TRBJ2-5
V gene: TRBV20-1
clone size: many
CDR3 protein: CSAAQGAQETQYF
CDR3 DNA: TGCAGTGCCGCTCAGGGCGCACAAGAGACCCAGTACTTC

D gene: .
J gene: TRBJ1-2
V gene: TRBV20-1
clone size: many
CDR3 protein: CSASVPGLFYGYTF
CDR3 DNA: TGCAGTGCTAGTGTGCCCGGGTTATTCTATGGCTACACCTTC

D gene: .
J gene: TRBJ2-2
V gene: TRBV12-5
clone size: few
CDR3 protein: CASAPTATGELFF
CDR3 DNA: TGTGCTAGTGCTCCCACGGCGACCGGGGAGCTGTTTTTT

D gene: .
J gene: TRBJ2-3
V gene: TRBV29-1
clone size: few
CDR3 protein: CSVAVDSSTDTQYF
CDR3 DNA: TGCAGCGTTGCCGTCGACAGTAGCACAGATACGCAGTATTTT

D gene: .
J gene: TRBJ1-1
V gene: TRBV7-9
clone size: .
CDR3 protein: CASSSFSSGNTEAFF
CDR3 DNA: TGTGCCAGCAGCTCCTTTAGTAGCGGGAACACTGAAGCTTTCTTT

D gene: .
J gene: TRBJ2-7
V gene: TRBV20-1
clone size: many
CDR3 protein: CSARDGSSYEQYF
CDR3 DNA: TGCAGTGCACGGGACGGCAGCTCCTACGAGCAGTACTTC

D gene: .
J gene: TRBJ2-4
V gene: TRBV6-1
clone size: many
CDR3 protein: CASSLLKEGKNIQYF
CDR3 DNA: TGTGCCAGCAGCCTCCTTAAGGAGGGCAAAAACATTCAGTACTTC

D gene: TRBD2
J gene: TRBJ2-2
V gene: TRBV28
clone size: .
CDR3 protein: CACGTSGNTGELFF
CDR3 DNA: TGTGCCTGCGGGACTAGCGGGAACACCGGGGAGCTGTTTTTT

D gene: .
J gene: TRBJ1-2
V gene: TRBV7-2
clone size: many
CDR3 protein: CASSLALRGLGYTF
CDR3 DNA: TGTGCCAGCAGCTTAGCTCTCAGGGGCTTGGGCTACACCTTC

D gene: .
J gene: TRBJ2-1
V gene: TRBV6-1
clone size: .
CDR3 protein: CASSEQGGPYNEQFF
CDR3 DNA: TGTGCCAGCAGTGAACAGGGAGGCCCTTACAATGAGCAGTTCTTC

D gene: .
J gene: TRBJ2-1
V gene: TRBV7-2
clone size: few
CDR3 protein: CASSAGLAVSYNEQFF
CDR3 DNA: TGTGCCAGCAGCGCTGGACTGGCGGTCTCCTACAATGAGCAGTTCTTC

D gene: .
J gene: TRBJ1-5
V gene: TRBV6-2/TRBV6-3
clone size: once
CDR3 protein: CASSHEDGDQPQHF
CDR3 DNA: TGTGCCAGCAGTCACGAGGACGGCGATCAGCCCCAGCATTTT

D gene: .
J gene: TRBJ1-4
V gene: TRBV5-1
clone size: many
CDR3 protein: CASRRRAGEKLFF
CDR3 DNA: TGCGCCAGCAGGCGACGGGCTGGTGAAAAACTGTTTTTT

D gene: .
J gene: TRBJ2-2
V gene: TRBV6-1
clone size: .
CDR3 protein: CASIRGLTGELFF
CDR3 DNA: TGTGCCAGCATCCGTGGGCTAACCGGGGAGCTGTTTTTT

D gene: .
J gene: TRBJ1-1
V gene: TRBV7-2
clone size: .
CDR3 protein: CASSLYRDNRKNTEAFF
CDR3 DNA: TGTGCCAGCAGCTTATATAGAGACAATAGAAAGAACACTGAAGCTTTCTTT

D gene: .
J gene: TRBJ1-6
V gene: TRBV4-3
clone size: few
CDR3 protein: CASSALPGRHNSPLHF
CDR3 DNA: TGCGCCAGCAGCGCCCTCCCCGGGAGACATAATTCACCCCTCCACTTT

D gene: .
J gene: TRBJ2-7
V gene: TRBV20-1
clone size: few
CDR3 protein: CSASGHDSYEQYF
CDR3 DNA: TGCAGTGCTAGCGGCCACGATTCCTACGAGCAGTACTTC

D gene: .
J gene: TRBJ1-2
V gene: TRBV27
clone size: .
CDR3 protein: CASSLSKGDSGGYTF
CDR3 DNA: TGTGCCAGCAGTTTATCGAAGGGAGATTCCGGCGGCTACACCTTC

D gene: .
J gene: TRBJ2-1
V gene: TRBV28
clone size: .
CDR3 protein: CASSPVKGDSSYNEQFF
CDR3 DNA: TGTGCCAGCAGTCCGGTAAAGGGTGACTCCTCCTACAATGAGCAGTTCTTC

D gene: TRBD1
J gene: TRBJ2-3
V gene: TRBV20-1
clone size: few
CDR3 protein: CSARDSQGADTQYF
CDR3 DNA: TGCAGTGCTAGAGATAGCCAGGGGGCAGATACGCAGTATTTT

D gene: .
J gene: TRBJ2-3
V gene: TRBV7-9
clone size: once
CDR3 protein: CASRSLEVVPDTQYF
CDR3 DNA: TGTGCCAGCAGGTCACTAGAGGTTGTCCCAGATACGCAGTATTTT

D gene: .
J gene: TRBJ2-7
V gene: TRBV12-3/TRBV12-4
clone size: many
CDR3 protein: CASSPSRRAAYEQYF
CDR3 DNA: TGTGCCAGCAGCCCCTCCCGGAGGGCCGCCTACGAGCAGTACTTC

D gene: .
J gene: TRBJ2-3
V gene: TRBV5-1
clone size: .
CDR3 protein: CASHYGNLQDTQYF
CDR3 DNA: TGCGCCAGCCACTATGGTAATCTGCAGGATACGCAGTATTTT

D gene: .
J gene: TRBJ2-5
V gene: TRBV12-3/TRBV12-4
clone size: .
CDR3 protein: CASSPNEGLLGETQYF
CDR3 DNA: TGTGCCAGCAGTCCTAACGAGGGACTTCTGGGGGAGACCCAGTACTTC